This is a list of T cell receptor beta chains from one sample in a study of early stage breast cancer tumors. This table comes from immunoSEQ multiplex PCR, and its TCRdb copy is limited to in-frame clones, with some not included. The table records about 25,000 clones, about 67% of them present only once. Material: breast tumor tissue. The receptors here all came from a person in their sixties with breast cancer. The CDR3 runs from the conserved cysteine through the conserved F or W. A D gene is named only where the DNA matches it firmly. Not all rows give a size; the values are once, few, many and, for expanded clones, a class.

clone_size | j_call | d_call | v_call | cdr3_aa | cdr3_nt
. | TRBJ1-1 | . | TRBV5-5 | CASSLTGLAEAFF | TGTGCCAGCAGCTTGACGGGATTGGCTGAAGCTTTCTTT
. | TRBJ2-1 | . | TRBV9 | CASSVMGRGEQFF | TGTGCCAGCAGCGTAATGGGAAGGGGTGAGCAGTTCTTC
medium-sized | TRBJ2-2 | . | TRBV11-2 | CASRTLDTGELFF | TGTGCCAGCAGGACTCTAGACACCGGGGAGCTGTTTTTT
. | TRBJ1-1 | . | TRBV29-1 | CSVFKGSNTEAFF | TGCAGCGTTTTTAAGGGGTCGAACACTGAAGCTTTCTTT
few | TRBJ1-4 | TRBD1 | TRBV7-2 | CASSLDPGTATNEKLFF | TGTGCCAGCAGCTTAGACCCGGGGACAGCAACTAATGAAAAACTGTTTTTT
. | TRBJ2-1 | TRBD2 | TRBV5-1 | CASGLAGGGNEQFF | TGCGCCAGCGGACTGGCGGGAGGGGGCAATGAGCAGTTCTTC
. | TRBJ2-2 | . | TRBV5-4 | CASSPRDTLNTGELFF | TGTGCCAGCAGCCCCCGGGACACCCTGAACACCGGGGAGCTGTTTTTT
. | TRBJ2-7 | TRBD2 | TRBV11-2 | CASSGLAGSGTYEQYF | TGTGCCAGCAGCGGACTAGCGGGAAGCGGGACCTACGAGCAGTACTTC
few | TRBJ1-2 | . | TRBV6-1 | CATTLMGGDGYTF | TGTGCCACCACCCTGATGGGGGGGGATGGCTACACCTTC
. | TRBJ2-7 | . | TRBV21-1 | CASRDSLSYEQYF | TGTGCCAGCAGGGACTCCCTCTCCTACGAGCAGTACTTC
medium-sized | TRBJ2-1 | . | TRBV10-1 | CASSDPKTGHNEQFF | TGCGCCAGCAGTGACCCGAAGACAGGCCATAATGAGCAGTTCTTC
few | TRBJ2-2 | TRBD2 | TRBV5-1 | CASSSDLAGAGELFF | TGCGCCAGCAGCTCGGACCTAGCGGGGGCCGGGGAGCTGTTTTTT
. | TRBJ1-2 | . | TRBV13 | CASSPREGSNYGYTF | TGTGCCAGCAGCCCCCGAGAAGGGAGTAACTATGGCTACACCTTC
. | TRBJ1-1 | . | TRBV11-3 | CASSFFTTTGPGTEAFF | TGTGCCAGCAGCTTCTTTACAACTACAGGGCCGGGCACTGAAGCTTTCTTT
. | TRBJ1-5 | TRBD1 | TRBV7-9 | CASSLVGQGAGQPQHF | TGTGCCAGCAGCTTAGTTGGACAGGGGGCCGGTCAGCCCCAGCATTTT
. | TRBJ2-7 | TRBD2 | TRBV18 | CASSPRTSEIGEQYF | TGTGCCAGCTCACCACGGACTAGCGAGATAGGCGAGCAGTACTTC
. | TRBJ2-7 | TRBD2 | TRBV5-4 | CASSLGGRVYEQYF | TGTGCCAGCAGCTTGGGCGGGAGGGTCTACGAGCAGTACTTC
medium-sized | TRBJ1-3 | . | TRBV2 | CASRTGNTMYF | TGTGCCAGCAGGACGGGAAACACCATGTATTTT
. | TRBJ2-3 | . | TRBV5-1 | CASSLGAATSTDTQYF | TGCGCCAGCAGCTTGGGGGCAGCAACTAGCACAGATACGCAGTATTTT
. | TRBJ1-5 | TRBD1 | TRBV10-3 | CAISEGQGGNQPQHF | TGTGCCATCAGTGAGGGACAGGGCGGCAATCAGCCCCAGCATTTT
. | TRBJ2-2 | . | TRBV18 | CASSQNSPPWGGDTGELFF | TGTGCCAGCTCACAGAACTCCCCCCCCTGGGGGGGCGACACCGGGGAGCTGTTTTTT
few | TRBJ2-7 | . | TRBV11-2 | CASSLAGHLVSYEQYF | TGTGCCAGCAGCTTAGCGGGACACTTAGTCTCCTACGAGCAGTACTTC
. | TRBJ2-5 | . | TRBV20-1 | CSAEGQETQYF | TGCAGTGCTGAGGGTCAAGAGACCCAGTACTTC
many | TRBJ1-5 | TRBD1 | TRBV28 | CASSQQGSNQPQHF | TGTGCCAGCAGCCAACAGGGGAGCAATCAGCCCCAGCATTTT
. | TRBJ2-7 | . | TRBV9 | CASSVGDSAGEQYF | TGTGCCAGCAGCGTAGGCGATAGCGCGGGAGAGCAGTACTTC
many | TRBJ2-7 | TRBD2 | TRBV5-1 | CASSFQSGVSYEQYF | TGCGCCAGCAGCTTTCAAAGCGGGGTCTCCTACGAGCAGTACTTC
. | TRBJ1-5 | . | TRBV28 | CASRSQGTGNQPQHF | TGTGCCAGCAGATCCCAGGGCACCGGCAATCAGCCCCAGCATTTT